A selection of T cell receptor beta chains follows, all from one sample in a study of blood T cell repertoires in COVID-19. The method was immunoSEQ multiplex PCR; TCRdb's version includes in-frame clones alone and lacks a portion of them. Of some 320,000 clones listed, about nine tenths are singletons. Sequenced input: peripheral blood. The receptors were gathered from a young woman with COVID-19, enrolled during active disease. The CDR3 runs from the conserved cysteine through the conserved F or W.

>12|TRBV7-9
CASSLDRGGYTF
>13|TRBV27
CASSLQVWTEAFF
>13|TRBV29-1
CSTTPGTGYGYTF
>16|TRBV21-1
CASSKAGQGQGEKLFF
>14|TRBV7-9
CASSSDNSGNTIYF
>20|TRBV4-1
CASSQTGPSGGALTYNEQFF
>18|TRBV7-9
CASSLDTGYTYSNQPQHF
>14|TRBV10-3
CAISANRGNNEQFF
>15|TRBV19
CASSPWDRPYNEQFF
>14|TRBV7-9
CASSFRDRHYEQYF
>15|TRBV6-2/TRBV6-3
CASSYSGRGWSPLHF
>15|TRBV4-1
CASSGAGDGTGELFF
>14|TRBV6-6
CASSSGQGYYEQYF
>14|TRBV28
CASSSLKTGYGYTF
>12|TRBV7-9
CASSFGDGELFF
>14|TRBV29-1
CSVLEGTPLNGYTF